These 25 T cell receptor beta chains originate from one sample sequenced in a study of Ad26.COV2.S vaccination and SARS-CoV-2 variants. Measured with immunoSEQ multiplex PCR; TCRdb has only the in-frame clones, and not every one. The data show a few hundred thousand clones, around 90% seen once. Noted treatment: some 20 received Ad26.COV2.S at low or high dose, single or two shots; several received placebo; per-sample allocation not given. The samples were gathered on day 63 after the first injection of vaccine or placebo. This specimen was peripheral blood, taken in a trial of Ad26.COV2.S vaccine versus placebo. The receptors were gathered from a person between 18 and 60 years old who received the Ad26.COV2.S COVID-19 vaccine or a placebo.

This clone was counted once. V and J are TRBV5-8 and TRBJ2-3; TRBD1 matches 8 bases. V trimming: 1 base; J trimming: 0 bases; junction bases outside the gene matches: 1. This CDR3 is built from 15 residues. Germline lookup yields CDR1 SGHTS and CDR2 YDEGEE. DNA for the CDR3: TGTGCCAGCAGCTTGACAGGGGGGAGCACAGATACGCAGTATTTT. Residues: CASSLTGGSTDTQYF.

V gene TRBV9 combines with J gene TRBJ1-2; 7 bases match TRBD1. J was trimmed by 3 bases and V by 6 bases; bases with no gene match: 5. CDR3 length: 13 residues. The germline gives CDR1 SGDLS, CDR2 YYNGEE. The CDR3 DNA reads TGTGCCAGCATCGGAGACAGGGACTATGGCTACACCTTC. Translated, it gives CASIGDRDYGYTF.

The V and J genes are TRBV28 and TRBJ1-1; D ambiguous. The germline V gene encodes CDR1 MDHEN and CDR2 SYDVKM. The CDR3 loop spans 14 amino acids. With 3 bases removed from V and 4 bases from J, the gap between germline ends came to 12 bases. The DNA for the CDR3 is TGTGCCAGCAGTTTTAGATCTAAGGGCACTGAAGCTTTCTTT. Protein: CASSFRSKGTEAFF.

The V and J genes are TRBV6-5 and TRBJ1-2, with 9 bases aligning to TRBD1. The CDR3 consists of 15 residues. Per the germline V gene, CDR1 is MNHEY and CDR2 is SVGAGI. Trimming removed 5 bases from V and 2 bases from J; junction bases left unmatched: 6. This chain's CDR3 is CASSRGTGLNYGYTF. CDR3 bases: TGTGCCAGCAGTCGCGGGACAGGGTTAAACTATGGCTACACCTTC.

The genes are TRBV29-1 and TRBJ2-7; 11 nucleotides match TRBD2. In germline, CDR1 is SQVTM, CDR2 ANQGSEA. The CDR3 extends over 14 amino acids. J gave up 7 bases and V 3 bases, and 8 bases lay outside the gene matches. The CDR3 is CSVDTSGSLSEQYF. In DNA, the CDR3 is TGCAGCGTTGATACTAGCGGGAGTCTTAGTGAGCAGTACTTC.

This clone showed up just once. This chain connects TRBV4-3 to TRBJ1-4; TRBD1 matches 8 bases. Germline V gene data show CDR1 as LGHNA and CDR2 as YSLEER. This CDR3 contains 14 residues. The trim removed 1 base at V and 8 bases at J, leaving 3 bases unmatched. This chain's CDR3 is CASSQGTGNEKLFF. CDR3 DNA sequence: TGCGCCAGCAGCCAAGGGACAGGGAACGAAAAACTGTTTTTT.

DNA of the CDR3: TGCGCCAGCAGCGGCGGGACACCGGGCGACGAGCAGTACTTC. Amino acids: CASSGGTPGDEQYF. This sequence joins TRBV5-1 and TRBJ2-7; D assignment may be TRBD1 or TRBD2 (6 bases each). CDR3 length: 14 residues. V lost 4 bases and J 5 bases, leaving 16 bases between the germline ends. Germline V CDR1 and CDR2: SGHRS, YFSETQ.

V and J are TRBV14 and TRBJ2-7; 8 nucleotides match TRBD1. In germline, CDR1 is SGHDN, CDR2 FVKESK. The J segment lost 9 bases and the V segment lost 2 bases, leaving 9 bases of the junction unmatched. The CDR3 contains 14 residues. The CDR3 sequence: CASSQPGGSAVQYF. DNA for the CDR3: TGTGCCAGCAGCCAACCAGGGGGCTCGGCCGTGCAGTACTTC.

The J gene is TRBJ2-2, the V gene TRBV5-1; D gene ambiguous. The CDR3 is 14 residues long. CDR1 and CDR2 from the germline V gene are SGHRS and YFSETQ. V was trimmed by 4 bases and J by 2 bases, leaving 9 bases between them. The chain's CDR3 is CASSNDGNTGELFF. The CDR3 DNA sequence: TGCGCCAGCAGCAATGACGGTAACACCGGGGAGCTGTTTTTT. The complete variable domain, with remaining parts taken from reference TRBV5-1 and TRBJ2-2, reads KAGVTQTPRYLIKTRGQQVTLSCSPISGHRSVSWYQQTPGQGLQFLFEYFSETQRNKGNFPGRFSGRQFSNSRSEMNVSTLELGDSALYLCASSNDGNTGELFFGEGSRLTVL.

The chain is built from TRBV5-4 and TRBJ2-5; 9 nucleotides match TRBD2. V lost 0 bases to trimming and J lost 5 bases; unmatched junction nucleotides: 11. This CDR3 region has 17 residues. Germline-derived CDR1 and CDR2 are SGHNT and YYREEE (reference sequence). The CDR3 loop is CASSLGLAGRGAETQYF. The CDR3 DNA reads TGTGCCAGCAGCTTGGGGCTAGCGGGACGAGGTGCTGAGACCCAGTACTTC. Filled out from reference TRBV5-4 and TRBJ2-5, the complete variable domain reads ETGVTQSPTHLIKTRGQQVTLRCSSQSGHNTVSWYQQALGQGPQFIFQYYREEENGRGNFPPRFSGLQFPNYSSELNVNALELDDSALYLCASSLGLAGRGAETQYFGPGTRLLVL.

The chain employs TRBV6-2 or TRBV6-3 and TRBJ1-1; D might be TRBD1 (5 bases). Germline V lookup: CDR1 MNHEY, CDR2 SVGEGT. Trimming left V 5 bases short and J 4 bases short, with 11 bases between. The CDR3 totals 13 residues. CDR3 amino acids: CASSHAGLTEAFF. The CDR3 DNA reads TGTGCCAGCAGTCACGCAGGGCTCACTGAAGCTTTCTTT.

The chain recombines TRBV6-2 or TRBV6-3 with TRBJ2-1; 9 bases align to TRBD2. This CDR3 has 17 amino acids. Trimming cost V 0 bases and J 1 base; bases outside gene matches: 4. CDR1 and CDR2 (germline): MNHEY, SVGEGT. The CDR3 spells CASSYSRGRASYNEQFF. CDR3 bases: TGTGCCAGCAGTTACTCCCGCGGGAGGGCATCCTACAATGAGCAGTTCTTC.

CDR3 sequence reads: CASRSASNEKLFF. DNA for the CDR3: TGTGCCAGCAGGTCCGCCTCTAATGAAAAACTGTTTTTT. The V and J genes are TRBV14 and TRBJ1-4; D unclear. The ends were cut back, 6 bases at V and 3 bases at J, with 8 bases in the middle. The CDR3 runs to 13 residues. Germline assignment: CDR1 SGHDN and CDR2 FVKESK.

This chain uses TRBV6-1 with TRBJ2-5, with D perhaps assigned TRBD1 or TRBD2 (5 bases each). This CDR3 region has 13 residues. V lost 0 bases and J lost 6, with 8 bases in between. Germline-derived CDR1 and CDR2 are MNHNS and SASEGT. The CDR3 protein is CASSEARGQTQYF. The CDR3 DNA follows: TGTGCCAGCAGTGAAGCGAGGGGTCAGACCCAGTACTTC.

This clone was seen at least ten times. The chain joins TRBV7-9 to TRBJ1-2, with 7 bases fitting TRBD1. The germline V gene has CDR1 SEHNR and CDR2 FQNEAQ (reference sequence). The junction had 5 bases not matched to a gene; V was cut back by 5 bases and J by 2 bases. The CDR3 spans 14 residues. Here the CDR3 reads CASSRRDRNYGYTF. CDR3 bases: TGTGCCAGCAGCCGACGGGACAGAAACTATGGCTACACCTTC.

The DNA for the CDR3 is TGCGCCAGCAGCCAAGGTCGGTTAGCTAACTATGGCTACACCTTC. Encoded protein: CASSQGRLANYGYTF. The V gene is TRBV4-3, the J gene TRBJ1-2, with D uncertain. V gave up 1 base and J gave up 0 bases, with 9 bases separating them. The CDR3 is 15 amino acids. Germline CDR1 is LGHNA and CDR2 is YSLEER.

V usage is TRBV7-2 and J usage is TRBJ1-1; TRBD1 matches at 7 bases. Unmatched junction bases numbered 2, after V lost 0 bases and J lost 7 bases. Germline V CDR1 and CDR2: SGHTA, FQGNSA. The CDR3 spans 13 residues. CDR3 in amino acids: CASSLANRGEAFF. In DNA, the CDR3 is TGTGCCAGCAGCTTAGCGAACAGGGGTGAAGCTTTCTTT.

The rearrangement joins TRBV2 to TRBJ2-2; 12 positions match TRBD2. CDR3 size: 14 residues. V shed 6 bases and J 6 bases; nucleotides not matched to a gene: 2. In germline, CDR1 is SNHLY, CDR2 FYNNEI. CDR3 in DNA: TGTGCCAGCAGGACTAGCGGGAGTTCCGGGGAGCTGTTTTTT. Encoded protein: CASRTSGSSGELFF.

V gene TRBV7-2 combines with J gene TRBJ2-1; maybe TRBD2 (6 bases). CDR1 SGHTA and CDR2 FQGNSA come from the germline V gene. This CDR3 has 16 residues. Trimming pared 2 bases from V and 4 bases from J, leaving 15 bases between. The CDR3 sequence: CASSLRFGGAYNEQFF. In DNA, the CDR3 is TGTGCCAGCAGCTTAAGATTTGGCGGGGCTTACAATGAGCAGTTCTTC.

Here the CDR3 reads CASSKGLPLAGGNKGVGETQYF. CDR3 nucleotide sequence: TGTGCCAGCAGCAAAGGCCTGCCCCTAGCGGGAGGGAATAAAGGGGTCGGAGAGACCCAGTACTTC. The chain has TRBV21-1 and TRBJ2-5; TRBD2 reflects the table's D call only, with no check against the DNA. TRBV21-1 is marked as a pseudogene. The CDR3 covers 22 residues.

V usage is TRBV3-1 (or the pseudogene TRBV3-2) and J usage is TRBJ1-3; D unresolved. This CDR3 contains 18 residues. Germline-derived CDR1 and CDR2 are LGHDT and YNNKEL (reference sequence). Trimming removed 0 bases from V and 1 base from J, with 16 bases in between. For the CDR3, the DNA is TGTGCCAGCAGCCAAGATTTGATAGGCCTGGGGTCTGGAAACACCATATATTTT. This translates into CASSQDLIGLGSGNTIYF.

The chain joins TRBV5-1 to TRBJ2-7; the D call may be TRBD1 or TRBD2 (6 bases each). V was pared by 2 bases and J by 5 bases, with 17 bases between. CDR3 length: 15 residues. Germline V gene lookup returns CDR1 SGHRS and CDR2 YFSETQ. The CDR3, as DNA: TGCGCCAGCAGCTTTACAGGGAGGTCAGTGGACGAGCAGTACTTC. Translation gives CASSFTGRSVDEQYF. Filled out from reference TRBV5-1 and TRBJ2-7, the complete variable domain reads KAGVTQTPRYLIKTRGQQVTLSCSPISGHRSVSWYQQTPGQGLQFLFEYFSETQRNKGNFPGRFSGRQFSNSRSEMNVSTLELGDSALYLCASSFTGRSVDEQYFGPGTRLTVT.

Concerning this clone: One junction end does not reproduce the germline sequence, and a read error may be involved. The chain uses TRBV7-7 and TRBJ2-5; D may match TRBD1 or TRBD2 (5 bases each). Germline CDR1 SSHAT, CDR2 FNYEAQ (reference sequence). The CDR3 length is 16 residues. Here the CDR3 DNA reads TGTGCTAGCAGCGAATCAACGGGGCTATTACAAGAGACCCAGTACTTC. Translating gives CASSESTGLLQETQYF.

The chain employs TRBV4-3 and TRBJ1-4, with 8 bases aligning to TRBD1. Trimming at V came to 3 bases and at J to 3 bases, leaving 6 bases not matched to a gene. This CDR3 region has 16 residues. Germline CDR1 is LGHNA and CDR2 is YSLEER. CDR3 region: CASSHRQGRANEKLFF. CDR3 bases: TGCGCCAGCAGCCACAGACAGGGGAGGGCTAATGAAAAACTGTTTTTT.

The V and J genes are TRBV27 and TRBJ2-1, with 11 bases aligning to TRBD1. The V and J ends lost 8 bases and 8 bases, in that order; junction bases with no gene match: 5. Per germline, CDR1 MNHEY and CDR2 SMNVEV (reference sequence). The CDR3 is made up of 13 amino acids. CDR3 loop: CASSGQGGDEQFF. DNA for the CDR3: TGTGCCAGCTCGGGACAGGGGGGCGATGAGCAGTTCTTC.